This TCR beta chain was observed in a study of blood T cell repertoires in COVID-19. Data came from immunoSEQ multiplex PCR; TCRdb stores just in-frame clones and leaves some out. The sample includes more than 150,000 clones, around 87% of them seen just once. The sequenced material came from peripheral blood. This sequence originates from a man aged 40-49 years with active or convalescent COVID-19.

The CDR3 here is CSVMGGSGYTF. CDR3 sequence (DNA): TGCAGCGTTATGGGAGGGAGCGGCTACACCTTC. This sequence joins TRBV29-1 and TRBJ1-2, with D unclear. The CDR3 runs 11 residues. Trimming shortened V by 5 bases and J by 8 bases, and 12 bases separated the two germline ends. CDR1 SQVTM and CDR2 ANQGSEA come from the germline V gene. Full variable domain (remainder filled in from reference TRBV29-1 and TRBJ1-2): SAVISQKPSRDICQRGTSLTIQCQVDSQVTMMFWYRQQPGQSLTLIATANQGSEATYESGFVIDKFPISRPNLTFSTLTVSNMSPEDSSIYLCSVMGGSGYTFGSGTRLTVV.